A selection of T cell receptor beta chains follows, all from one sample in a study of blood T cell repertoires in COVID-19. TCRdb's copy holds only in-frame clones and misses some; the assay was immunoSEQ multiplex PCR. Among about 190,000 clones listed, about three quarters were seen once. Sequenced material: peripheral blood. The origin of the receptors is a woman of 80 years or more with active or convalescent COVID-19. Both conserved end residues are part of each CDR3. A D gene is named only where the DNA matches it firmly. For some rows the clone size is stated as once, few or many, or as a class when expanded; others skip it.

D	V	J	size	CDR3	DNA
TRBD1	TRBV2	TRBJ2-7	NA	CASGTGGTRGEQYF	TGTGCCAGTGGGACAGGGGGGACCAGGGGCGAGCAGTACTTC
NA	TRBV7-2	TRBJ1-2	NA	CASSLLTDLYGYTF	TGTGCCAGCAGCTTGTTGACAGACCTCTATGGCTACACCTTC
NA	TRBV28	TRBJ2-5	NA	CASRFRGFETQYF	TGTGCCAGCAGGTTCAGGGGTTTTGAGACCCAGTACTTC
TRBD2	TRBV24-1	TRBJ2-2	NA	CATQNGGFTGELFF	TGTGCCACCCAAAACGGGGGGTTCACCGGGGAGCTGTTTTTT
TRBD2	TRBV7-2	TRBJ2-5	NA	CASSRTRGETQYF	TGTGCCAGCAGCCGCACTCGGGGGGAAACCCAGTACTTC
NA	TRBV19	TRBJ2-5	NA	CASTKNPGLGRETQYF	TGTGCCAGTACCAAAAACCCAGGTCTGGGTAGAGAGACCCAGTACTTC
NA	TRBV10-3	TRBJ1-5	NA	CAISVGLSNQPQHF	TGTGCCATCAGTGTGGGCCTTAGCAATCAGCCCCAGCATTTT
TRBD2	TRBV4-1	TRBJ2-3	NA	CASSSRLAGANTDTQYF	TGCGCCAGCAGCTCCCGACTAGCGGGGGCCAACACAGATACGCAGTATTTT
NA	TRBV5-1	TRBJ1-4	NA	CASSSATGEKLFF	TGCGCCAGCAGCTCCGCTACAGGGGAAAAACTGTTTTTT
NA	TRBV7-8	TRBJ1-2	NA	CASSSNRLPIPYGYTF	TGTGCCAGCAGCTCCAACAGGCTACCTATACCCTATGGCTACACCTTC
TRBD2	TRBV4-3	TRBJ2-7	NA	CASSQVWRGGYEQYF	TGCGCCAGCAGCCAAGTGTGGCGGGGGGGATACGAGCAGTACTTC
NA	TRBV30	TRBJ1-2	NA	CAWSDQGSYGYTF	TGTGCCTGGAGTGATCAGGGGTCCTATGGCTACACCTTC
TRBD1	TRBV5-4	TRBJ1-1	NA	CASSLGDRGSTEAFF	TGTGCCAGCAGCTTGGGGGACAGGGGATCCACTGAAGCTTTCTTT
NA	TRBV27	TRBJ1-2	NA	CASSLRAGPRVSNYGYTF	TGTGCCAGCAGTTTACGGGCGGGACCGAGAGTTAGCAACTATGGCTACACCTTC
NA	TRBV10-3	TRBJ1-2	NA	CAISESQGLDGYTF	TGTGCCATCAGTGAGTCCCAGGGTCTAGATGGCTACACCTTC
NA	TRBV2	TRBJ2-5	NA	CASSEANRLGETQYF	TGTGCCAGCAGTGAAGCTAACAGGCTGGGGGAGACCCAGTACTTC
TRBD1	TRBV11-3	TRBJ2-1	NA	CASSLEQGAYNEQFF	TGTGCCAGCAGCTTGGAGCAGGGGGCATACAATGAGCAGTTCTTC
NA	TRBV20-1	TRBJ1-1	NA	CSASGGRLTEAFF	TGCAGTGCTAGTGGCGGCAGACTCACTGAAGCTTTCTTT
NA	TRBV6-5	TRBJ2-3	NA	CASSYSFRLSTDTQYF	TGTGCCAGCAGTTACTCGTTCAGACTAAGCACAGATACGCAGTATTTT
TRBD2	TRBV28	TRBJ2-3	NA	CASSPQRGGTDTQYF	TGTGCCAGCAGTCCGCAGCGGGGGGGCACAGATACGCAGTATTTT
NA	TRBV6-5	TRBJ2-1	NA	CASSWSGFSNEQFF	TGTGCCAGCAGTTGGAGCGGGTTCAGCAATGAGCAGTTCTTC
TRBD2	TRBV11-2	TRBJ2-3	NA	CASSLRTSGGATDTQYF	TGTGCCAGCAGCTTACGGACTAGCGGGGGGGCAACAGATACGCAGTATTTT
NA	TRBV20-1	TRBJ1-2	NA	CSASEVYGYTF	TGCAGTGCTAGCGAGGTCTATGGCTACACCTTC
TRBD1	TRBV3-1/TRBV3-2	TRBJ1-4	NA	CASSLGQGNEKLFF	TGTGCCAGCAGCTTGGGACAGGGTAATGAAAAACTGTTTTTT
NA	TRBV20-1	TRBJ1-1	NA	CSARASEAFF	TGCAGTGCTAGGGCCTCGGAAGCTTTCTTT
TRBD1	TRBV2	TRBJ1-6	NA	CASSENRGYNSPLHF	TGTGCCAGCAGTGAAAACAGGGGATATAATTCACCCCTCCACTTT
NA	TRBV11-2	TRBJ2-5	NA	CASSSNQETQYF	TGTGCCAGCAGCAGCAACCAAGAGACCCAGTACTTC
NA	TRBV28	TRBJ2-7	NA	CASSYPTAAYEQYF	TGTGCCAGCAGTTACCCGACTGCAGCCTACGAGCAGTACTTC
TRBD1	TRBV7-2	TRBJ1-4	few	CASSFRATGGSEKLFF	TGTGCCAGCAGCTTCCGGGCGACAGGGGGTTCGGAAAAACTGTTTTTT
NA	TRBV15	TRBJ1-5	NA	CATTQGRHLSNQPQHF	TGTGCCACCACTCAGGGCCGACACCTAAGCAATCAGCCCCAGCATTTT
NA	TRBV28	TRBJ2-1	NA	CASSFITGWVNEQFF	TGTGCCAGCAGTTTCATTACGGGGTGGGTCAATGAGCAGTTCTTC
NA	TRBV5-1	TRBJ1-1	NA	CASSRGARMNTEAFF	TGCGCCAGCAGCCGGGGGGCGCGGATGAACACTGAAGCTTTCTTT
NA	TRBV29-1	TRBJ2-3	few	CSVPDPDIGGTSTDTQYF	TGCAGCGTTCCTGATCCGGACATTGGGGGGACTAGCACAGATACGCAGTATTTT
NA	TRBV19	TRBJ1-5	NA	CASSISRGDQPQHF	TGTGCCAGTAGTATCTCTCGCGGGGATCAGCCCCAGCATTTT
TRBD1	TRBV5-8	TRBJ1-1	NA	CASSLDRGTEAFF	TGTGCCAGCAGCTTGGACAGGGGGACTGAAGCTTTCTTT
TRBD2	TRBV5-8	TRBJ2-3	NA	CASSSGLAASTDTQYF	TGTGCCAGCAGCTCGGGACTAGCGGCTAGCACAGATACGCAGTATTTT
TRBD1	TRBV6-2/TRBV6-3	TRBJ2-7	NA	CASSSRDREWSYEQYF	TGTGCCAGCAGTTCTCGAGACAGGGAATGGTCCTACGAGCAGTACTTC
NA	TRBV29-1	TRBJ1-4	NA	CSVGQPSNEKLFF	TGCAGCGTCGGACAGCCCTCTAATGAAAAACTGTTTTTT
TRBD2	TRBV27	TRBJ2-5	NA	CASSFSSGTSGLQETQYF	TGTGCCAGCAGTTTTTCTTCCGGGACTAGCGGACTCCAAGAGACCCAGTACTTC
NA	TRBV12-3/TRBV12-4	TRBJ1-1	once	CASSFGQGGEAFF	TGTGCCAGCAGTTTCGGGCAGGGTGGTGAAGCTTTCTTT
NA	TRBV7-2	TRBJ1-3	NA	CASSLGELISGNTIYF	TGTGCCAGCAGCTTGGGAGAACTGATCTCTGGAAACACCATATATTTT
NA	TRBV3-1/TRBV3-2	TRBJ1-1	NA	CASSQGGGAFF	TGTGCCAGCAGCCAAGGGGGGGGCGCTTTCTTT
TRBD1	TRBV2	TRBJ1-2	NA	CASSGQGVYGYTF	TGTGCCAGCAGTGGGCAGGGGGTTTATGGCTACACCTTC
TRBD1	TRBV7-8	TRBJ2-1	NA	CASSDESGTGNNEQFF	TGTGCCAGCAGCGACGAATCCGGGACAGGGAACAATGAGCAGTTCTTC